These T cell receptor beta chains were read from a single sample in a study of tumor and adjacent non-tumor tissue in lung cancer. MiXCR, applied by TCRdb to the multiplex PCR reads, yields one record per CDR3 protein. The table has around 66,000 distinct CDR3 sequences, roughly 72% seen once. Sequences were obtained from lung tumor tissue. The receptor source for this set is a man aged 55 to 70 with non-small cell lung cancer. CDR3s leave out the opening cysteine and the closing phenylalanine or tryptophan. Each record gives: V gene, D gene, J gene, CDR3 protein. A D gene is named only where the DNA matches it firmly.

v_call: TRBV11-2; d_call: -; j_call: TRBJ2-7; cdr3_aa: ASSIGGPARSYEQY
v_call: TRBV20-1; d_call: -; j_call: TRBJ2-1; cdr3_aa: SARDPTGRLSDQF
v_call: TRBV29-1; d_call: -; j_call: TRBJ1-2; cdr3_aa: IVAPSYYDYT
v_call: TRBV20-1; d_call: -; j_call: TRBJ2-7; cdr3_aa: SASGASYEQY
v_call: TRBV5-1; d_call: -; j_call: TRBJ2-7; cdr3_aa: ASSLAGPRGYEQY
v_call: TRBV29-1; d_call: -; j_call: TRBJ2-3; cdr3_aa: SGGANTQY
v_call: TRBV20-1; d_call: -; j_call: TRBJ2-1; cdr3_aa: SDRARRFSYNEQF
v_call: TRBV12-5; d_call: -; j_call: TRBJ2-7; cdr3_aa: ASRIRTGRSYEEY
v_call: TRBV14; d_call: -; j_call: TRBJ2-2; cdr3_aa: ASSRQDIYTGELF
v_call: TRBV29-1; d_call: -; j_call: TRBJ2-5; cdr3_aa: SLDGYEGGAIGETQY
v_call: TRBV6-1; d_call: -; j_call: TRBJ1-5; cdr3_aa: ASSELGIQILSNRPQH
v_call: TRBV11-1; d_call: TRBD1; j_call: TRBJ1-1; cdr3_aa: TSSLAQGAEAF
v_call: TRBV6-5; d_call: -; j_call: TRBJ1-2; cdr3_aa: VSSHSSGTVNYGYT
v_call: TRBV29-1; d_call: -; j_call: TRBJ1-2; cdr3_aa: SVAASNYGYT
v_call: TRBV6-1; d_call: -; j_call: TRBJ2-3; cdr3_aa: ASSRREANMQY
v_call: TRBV29-1; d_call: TRBD2; j_call: TRBJ2-5; cdr3_aa: SVSPGTIRETQY
v_call: TRBV24-1; d_call: -; j_call: TRBJ2-5; cdr3_aa: ANRGRLQETQY
v_call: TRBV10-3; d_call: -; j_call: TRBJ2-5; cdr3_aa: AISDPQETQY
v_call: TRBV30; d_call: TRBD1; j_call: TRBJ2-4; cdr3_aa: AWTSDTRGRWENIQY
v_call: TRBV11-2; d_call: -; j_call: TRBJ2-1; cdr3_aa: ASIGNVRGDEQF
v_call: TRBV12-3/TRBV12-4; d_call: -; j_call: TRBJ2-1; cdr3_aa: ASSFTKPANNEQF
v_call: TRBV20-1; d_call: TRBD2; j_call: TRBJ2-5; cdr3_aa: SARASGNQETQY
v_call: TRBV7-3; d_call: -; j_call: TRBJ2-5; cdr3_aa: ASSLGVRGEETQY
v_call: TRBV20-1; d_call: -; j_call: TRBJ1-1; cdr3_aa: TVPGNTEAF
v_call: TRBV29-1; d_call: -; j_call: TRBJ2-4; cdr3_aa: SVETPGPRAETKNTQY
v_call: TRBV21-1; d_call: -; j_call: TRBJ2-7; cdr3_aa: ASSKVASGTHSYDEY
v_call: TRBV25-1; d_call: -; j_call: TRBJ2-5; cdr3_aa: ASSGHEGSLETQY
v_call: TRBV10-3; d_call: TRBD1; j_call: TRBJ2-5; cdr3_aa: AISAGQDVETQY